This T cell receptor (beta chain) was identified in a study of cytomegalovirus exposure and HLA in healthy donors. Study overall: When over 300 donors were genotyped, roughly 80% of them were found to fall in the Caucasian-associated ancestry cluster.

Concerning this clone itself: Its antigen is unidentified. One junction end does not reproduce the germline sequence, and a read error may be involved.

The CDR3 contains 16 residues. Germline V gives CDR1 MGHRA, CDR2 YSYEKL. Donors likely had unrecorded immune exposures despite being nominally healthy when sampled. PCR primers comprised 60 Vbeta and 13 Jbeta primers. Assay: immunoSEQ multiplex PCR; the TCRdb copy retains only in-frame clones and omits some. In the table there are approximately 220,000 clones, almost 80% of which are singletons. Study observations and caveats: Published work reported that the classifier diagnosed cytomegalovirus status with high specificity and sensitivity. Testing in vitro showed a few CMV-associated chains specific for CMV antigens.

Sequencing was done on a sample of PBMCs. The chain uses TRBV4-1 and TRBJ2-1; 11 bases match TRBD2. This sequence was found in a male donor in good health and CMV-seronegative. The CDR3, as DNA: TGCACCAGCAGCCAAGAACTAGCGGGAGCTAGAAATGAGCAGTTCTTC. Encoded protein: CTSSQELAGARNEQFF.